A selection of T cell receptor beta chains follows, all from one sample in a study of CD8 T cells in Susac syndrome. From the immunoSEQ multiplex PCR reads, TCRdb called clonotypes with MiXCR, one entry per CDR3 protein. The sample lists about 140,000 distinct CDR3 sequences; approximately 95% were seen once. The source material was CD4+ T cells from PBMCs. Receptor source: a human donor with Susac syndrome. CDR3s include the opening cysteine and the closing phenylalanine or tryptophan. A D gene is named only where the DNA matches it firmly. Expanded clones get a size class; other rows say once, few or many, or leave the size out.

v_gene: TRBV6-5
abundance: NA
j_gene: TRBJ2-5
d_gene: NA
CDR3aa: CASSWTTVAPKEETQYF
CDR3nt: TGTGCCAGCAGTTGGACCACGGTGGCCCCAAAGGAAGAGACCCAGTACTTC

v_gene: TRBV13
abundance: NA
j_gene: TRBJ2-6
d_gene: NA
CDR3aa: CASSLGGGAGANVLTF
CDR3nt: TGTGCCAGCAGCTTGGGGGGGGGCGCTGGGGCCAACGTCCTGACTTTC

v_gene: TRBV20-1
abundance: NA
j_gene: TRBJ1-1
d_gene: TRBD1
CDR3aa: CSAWAGGMNTEAFF
CDR3nt: TGCAGTGCCTGGGCAGGGGGCATGAACACTGAAGCTTTCTTT

v_gene: TRBV15
abundance: NA
j_gene: TRBJ2-1
d_gene: NA
CDR3aa: CATSPDGGVFNEQFF
CDR3nt: TGTGCCACCAGCCCTGACGGCGGGGTTTTCAATGAGCAGTTCTTC

v_gene: TRBV20-1
abundance: once
j_gene: TRBJ2-1
d_gene: NA
CDR3aa: CSASPGRIF
CDR3nt: TGCAGTGCTAGCCCAGGACGCATCTTC

v_gene: TRBV29-1
abundance: NA
j_gene: TRBJ1-2
d_gene: NA
CDR3aa: CSVEEPNTGSRYTF
CDR3nt: TGCAGCGTTGAAGAGCCCAACACAGGGAGCCGCTACACCTTC

v_gene: TRBV20-1
abundance: NA
j_gene: TRBJ2-5
d_gene: TRBD1
CDR3aa: CSARDPRQGRETQYF
CDR3nt: TGCAGTGCTAGAGATCCACGACAGGGCCGAGAGACCCAGTACTTC

v_gene: TRBV7-8
abundance: NA
j_gene: TRBJ2-1
d_gene: TRBD2
CDR3aa: CASSLAAERDLRFF
CDR3nt: TGTGCCAGCAGCTTAGCGGCGGAGCGGGACCTTCGGTTCTTC

v_gene: TRBV4-1
abundance: NA
j_gene: TRBJ1-1
d_gene: NA
CDR3aa: CASSQLGGIRNTEAFF
CDR3nt: TGCGCCAGCAGCCAATTGGGGGGAATCAGGAACACTGAAGCTTTCTTT

v_gene: TRBV7-2
abundance: NA
j_gene: TRBJ2-4
d_gene: NA
CDR3aa: CASTRQESDDIQYF
CDR3nt: TGTGCCAGCACCCGACAGGAATCAGATGACATTCAGTACTTC

v_gene: TRBV4-2
abundance: NA
j_gene: TRBJ2-1
d_gene: TRBD2
CDR3aa: CASSREAGTSGREEQFF
CDR3nt: TGTGCCAGCAGCCGCGAGGCCGGGACTAGCGGGAGGGAGGAGCAGTTCTTC

v_gene: TRBV29-1
abundance: NA
j_gene: TRBJ1-5
d_gene: NA
CDR3aa: CSVGNDKANQPQHF
CDR3nt: TGCAGCGTGGGGAATGATAAGGCAAATCAGCCCCAGCATTTT

v_gene: TRBV5-1
abundance: NA
j_gene: TRBJ2-5
d_gene: TRBD1
CDR3aa: CASSFGQGALETQYF
CDR3nt: TGCGCCAGCAGCTTCGGACAGGGGGCTCTGGAGACCCAGTACTTC

v_gene: TRBV3-1
abundance: NA
j_gene: TRBJ2-1
d_gene: NA
CDR3aa: CASIRSGRPNEQFF
CDR3nt: TGTGCCAGCATCCGCTCCGGACGCCCCAATGAGCAGTTCTTC

v_gene: TRBV7-2
abundance: NA
j_gene: TRBJ1-2
d_gene: TRBD1
CDR3aa: CASSADGDRGRGYTF
CDR3nt: TGTGCCAGCAGCGCCGATGGGGACAGGGGACGAGGCTACACCTTC

v_gene: TRBV28
abundance: NA
j_gene: TRBJ2-7
d_gene: NA
CDR3aa: CASSTNEQYF
CDR3nt: TGTGCCAGCAGTACGAACGAGCAGTACTTC

v_gene: TRBV15
abundance: NA
j_gene: TRBJ2-1
d_gene: TRBD1
CDR3aa: CATSRALQDRPYNEQFF
CDR3nt: TGTGCCACCAGCAGAGCTCTACAGGACAGGCCCTACAATGAGCAGTTCTTC

v_gene: TRBV9
abundance: NA
j_gene: TRBJ2-1
d_gene: TRBD2
CDR3aa: CASSTPRLANEQFF
CDR3nt: TGTGCCAGCAGCACCCCGAGACTAGCAAATGAGCAGTTCTTC

v_gene: TRBV27
abundance: NA
j_gene: TRBJ1-2
d_gene: NA
CDR3aa: CASSFGSSATGYGYTF
CDR3nt: TGTGCCAGCAGTTTTGGTTCCTCAGCGACCGGCTATGGCTACACCTTC

v_gene: TRBV20-1
abundance: NA
j_gene: TRBJ2-3
d_gene: TRBD2
CDR3aa: CSATARDYRLTDTQYF
CDR3nt: TGCAGTGCCACGGCCCGGGACTATCGCCTCACAGATACGCAGTATTTT

v_gene: TRBV18
abundance: NA
j_gene: TRBJ1-1
d_gene: TRBD1
CDR3aa: CASSSPGQGAEAFF
CDR3nt: TGTGCCAGCTCATCACCGGGACAGGGCGCAGAAGCTTTCTTT

v_gene: TRBV7-2
abundance: NA
j_gene: TRBJ1-2
d_gene: TRBD1
CDR3aa: CASILDRGQSGYTF
CDR3nt: TGTGCCAGCATCCTGGACAGGGGGCAATCTGGCTACACCTTC

v_gene: TRBV11-2
abundance: NA
j_gene: TRBJ2-1
d_gene: TRBD2
CDR3aa: CASSLEAGGHNNEQFF
CDR3nt: TGTGCCAGCAGCTTAGAGGCGGGAGGGCATAACAATGAGCAGTTCTTC

v_gene: TRBV2
abundance: NA
j_gene: TRBJ2-3
d_gene: NA
CDR3aa: CASSEYVLATQYF
CDR3nt: TGTGCCAGCAGTGAATACGTGCTAGCGACGCAGTATTTT

v_gene: TRBV13
abundance: NA
j_gene: TRBJ1-1
d_gene: NA
CDR3aa: CASSLSGITEAFF
CDR3nt: TGTGCCAGCAGCTTATCAGGGATCACTGAAGCTTTCTTT

v_gene: TRBV20-1
abundance: NA
j_gene: TRBJ2-5
d_gene: NA
CDR3aa: CSASGETQYF
CDR3nt: TGCAGTGCTAGCGGGGAGACCCAGTACTTC

v_gene: TRBV3-1
abundance: NA
j_gene: TRBJ2-4
d_gene: NA
CDR3aa: CASSQDHKNIQYF
CDR3nt: TGTGCCAGCAGCCAAGATCACAAAAACATTCAGTACTTC

v_gene: TRBV10-3
abundance: NA
j_gene: TRBJ1-4
d_gene: NA
CDR3aa: CAISESGSRKLFF
CDR3nt: TGTGCCATCAGTGAGTCAGGATCGAGAAAACTGTTTTTT

v_gene: TRBV7-8
abundance: NA
j_gene: TRBJ2-6
d_gene: NA
CDR3aa: CASSLRVEGANVLTF
CDR3nt: TGTGCCAGCAGCTTAAGGGTGGAAGGGGCCAACGTCCTGACTTTC

v_gene: TRBV2
abundance: NA
j_gene: TRBJ2-7
d_gene: NA
CDR3aa: CASSRRTATYEQYF
CDR3nt: TGTGCCAGCAGCCGCAGGACTGCCACCTACGAGCAGTACTTC

v_gene: TRBV2
abundance: NA
j_gene: TRBJ2-5
d_gene: TRBD1
CDR3aa: CASSENRGATQYF
CDR3nt: TGTGCCAGCAGTGAAAACAGGGGAGCGACCCAGTACTTC

v_gene: TRBV7-3
abundance: NA
j_gene: TRBJ2-3
d_gene: TRBD1
CDR3aa: CASSFDRGGTDTQYF
CDR3nt: TGTGCCAGCAGCTTTGACAGGGGCGGCACAGATACGCAGTATTTT

v_gene: TRBV15
abundance: NA
j_gene: TRBJ1-2
d_gene: TRBD1
CDR3aa: CATSRGEPGQGYTF
CDR3nt: TGTGCCACCAGCAGAGGGGAACCGGGACAGGGGTACACCTTC

v_gene: TRBV4-1
abundance: NA
j_gene: TRBJ2-1
d_gene: TRBD2
CDR3aa: CASSQDLGTSGRRGEQFF
CDR3nt: TGCGCCAGCAGCCAAGATCTGGGGACTAGCGGGAGGAGGGGTGAGCAGTTCTTC

v_gene: TRBV12-5
abundance: NA
j_gene: TRBJ2-3
d_gene: NA
CDR3aa: CASGPTTDTQYF
CDR3nt: TGTGCTAGTGGCCCAACCACAGATACGCAGTATTTT